This T cell receptor (beta chain) was obtained from a study of blood T cell repertoires in COVID-19. About the research overall: Samples taken during acute and convalescent COVID-19 were collected in the United States, Italy and Spain. Sample material is recorded as cDNA or gDNA derived from T cells, B-cell-depleted T cells, or PBMCs.

This CDR3 has 14 residues. CDR1 is SGHTA, CDR2 FQGTGA, per germline. V was pared by 3 bases and J by 6 bases, with 14 bases between. Source study methods: Estimated nucleated cell counts came from reference gene primer amplification. Some clones are missing from TCRdb's copy, which holds only in-frame ones; the method was immunoSEQ multiplex PCR. V and J calls and clone size are copied from that table; D and trimming were computed from the DNA. The repertoire holds around 120,000 clones, with more than 75% as singletons. Sample: peripheral blood. The chain uses TRBV7-3 and TRBJ2-5; possible D gene TRBD2, 6 bases. This TCR was recovered from a woman aged 65 to 85 with acute or convalescent COVID-19. The DNA for the CDR3 is TGTGCCAGCAGCTTGAGCGGGCTCGCCCAGACCCAGTACTTC. It translates to CASSLSGLAQTQYF.